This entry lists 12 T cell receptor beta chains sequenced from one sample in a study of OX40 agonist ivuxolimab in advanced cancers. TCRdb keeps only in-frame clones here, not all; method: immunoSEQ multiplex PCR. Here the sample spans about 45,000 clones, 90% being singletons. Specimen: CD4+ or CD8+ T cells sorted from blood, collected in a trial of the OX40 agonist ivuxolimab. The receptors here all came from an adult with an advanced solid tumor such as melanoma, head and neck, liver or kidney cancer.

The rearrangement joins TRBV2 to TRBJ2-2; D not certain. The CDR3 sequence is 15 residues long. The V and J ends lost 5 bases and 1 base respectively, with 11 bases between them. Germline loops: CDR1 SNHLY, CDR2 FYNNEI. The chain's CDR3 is CASSSQTMNTGELFF. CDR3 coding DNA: TGTGCCAGCAGTTCCCAGACAATGAACACCGGGGAGCTGTTTTTT.

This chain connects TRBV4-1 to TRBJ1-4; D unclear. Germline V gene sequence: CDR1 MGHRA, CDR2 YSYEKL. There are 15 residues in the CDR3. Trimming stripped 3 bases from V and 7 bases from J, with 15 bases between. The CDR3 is CASSQPSGRREKLFF. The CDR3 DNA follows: TGCGCCAGCAGCCAGCCCTCGGGAAGGCGTGAAAAACTGTTTTTT.

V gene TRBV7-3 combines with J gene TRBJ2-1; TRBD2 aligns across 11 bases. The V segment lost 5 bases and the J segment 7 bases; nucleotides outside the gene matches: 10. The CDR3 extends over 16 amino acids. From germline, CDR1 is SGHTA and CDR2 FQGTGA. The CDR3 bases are TGTGCCAGCAGCCCTAGTCTAGCGGGAGGCCGTAATGAGCAGTTCTTC. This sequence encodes CASSPSLAGGRNEQFF.

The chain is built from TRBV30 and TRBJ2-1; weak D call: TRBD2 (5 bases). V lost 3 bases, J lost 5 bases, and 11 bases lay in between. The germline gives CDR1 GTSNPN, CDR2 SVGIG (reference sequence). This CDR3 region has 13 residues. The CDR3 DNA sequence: TGTGCCTGGAGAACGCGGCGGGACAATGAGCAGTTCTTC. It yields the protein CAWRTRRDNEQFF.

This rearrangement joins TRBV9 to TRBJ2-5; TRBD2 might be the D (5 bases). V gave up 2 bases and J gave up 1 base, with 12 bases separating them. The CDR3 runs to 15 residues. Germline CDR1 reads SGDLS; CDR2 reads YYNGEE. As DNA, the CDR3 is TGTGCCAGCAGCGTGAGGGAAGCGGCCCAAGAGACCCAGTACTTC. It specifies CASSVREAAQETQYF.

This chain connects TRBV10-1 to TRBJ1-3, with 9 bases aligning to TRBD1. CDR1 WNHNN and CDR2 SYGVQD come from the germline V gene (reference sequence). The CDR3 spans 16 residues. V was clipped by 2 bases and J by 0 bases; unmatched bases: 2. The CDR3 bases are TGCGCCAGCAGTGAGGACAGGGGGATCTCTGGAAACACCATATATTTT. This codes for CASSEDRGISGNTIYF.

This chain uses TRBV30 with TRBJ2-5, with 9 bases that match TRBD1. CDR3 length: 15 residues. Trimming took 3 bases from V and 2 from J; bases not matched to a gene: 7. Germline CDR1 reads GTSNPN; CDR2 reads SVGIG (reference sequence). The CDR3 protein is CAWRKRTGVQETQYF. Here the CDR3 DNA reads TGTGCCTGGAGGAAAAGGACAGGGGTTCAAGAGACCCAGTACTTC.

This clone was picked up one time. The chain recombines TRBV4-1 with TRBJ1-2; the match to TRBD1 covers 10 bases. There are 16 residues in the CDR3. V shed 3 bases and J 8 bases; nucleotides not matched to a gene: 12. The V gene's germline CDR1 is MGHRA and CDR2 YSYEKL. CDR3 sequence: CASSQGTGASSSGYTF. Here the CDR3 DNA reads TGCGCCAGCAGCCAGGGGACAGGGGCCAGCTCCTCCGGCTACACCTTC.

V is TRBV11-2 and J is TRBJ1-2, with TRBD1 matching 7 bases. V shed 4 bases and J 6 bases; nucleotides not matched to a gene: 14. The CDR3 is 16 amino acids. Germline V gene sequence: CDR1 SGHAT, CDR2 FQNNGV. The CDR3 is CASSYLVPDRDDGYTF. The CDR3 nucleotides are TGTGCCAGCAGCTACCTAGTTCCCGACAGGGACGATGGCTACACCTTC.

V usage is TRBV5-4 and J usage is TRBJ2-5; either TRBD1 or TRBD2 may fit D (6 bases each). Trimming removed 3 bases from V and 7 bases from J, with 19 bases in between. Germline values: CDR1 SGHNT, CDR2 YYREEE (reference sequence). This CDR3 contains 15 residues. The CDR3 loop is CASSWMGQTGGTQYF. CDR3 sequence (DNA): TGTGCCAGCAGCTGGATGGGACAAACCGGGGGGACCCAGTACTTC.

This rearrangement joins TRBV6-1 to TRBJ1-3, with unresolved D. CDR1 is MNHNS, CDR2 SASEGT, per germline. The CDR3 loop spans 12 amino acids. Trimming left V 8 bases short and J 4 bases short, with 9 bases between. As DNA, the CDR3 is TGTGCCAGCTTTCCGGGGGGAAACACCATATATTTT. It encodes CASFPGGNTIYF.

The CDR3 here is CAISELRDRNQPQHF. CDR3 sequence (DNA): TGTGCCATCAGTGAGTTACGGGACCGCAATCAGCCCCAGCATTTT. V is TRBV10-3 and J is TRBJ1-5; D may be TRBD1 (5 bases). Germline V CDR1 and CDR2: ENHRY, SYGVKD. Trimming removed 1 base from V and 2 bases from J, with 9 bases in between. The CDR3 covers 15 residues.